This T cell receptor (beta chain) was identified in a study of T cell responses to AZD1222 COVID-19 vaccine. Findings and caveats of the study: The study reported that nearly half of spike-specific TCRs target unmutated variant regions. None of the repertoires were sampled until the peak T cell response had passed.

Comment on this clone: The antigen is undetermined.

TCRdb's table, derived via immunoSEQ multiplex PCR, lists solely in-frame clones and lacks some. The sample yields roughly 130,000 clones, more than 85% seen once. This TCR derives from an adult in good health. Sequencing used peripheral blood, obtained on day 0 of AZD1222 vaccination.

CDR3 in DNA: TGTGCCAGCAGCTTAGACCAGGGGGCACGGGAGCAGTACTTC. It codes for CASSLDQGAREQYF. The chain uses TRBV11-2 and TRBJ2-7; 8 positions agree with TRBD1. With V trimmed by 0 bases and J by 7 bases, 5 bases remained unmatched. CDR3 length: 14 amino acids. Germline-derived CDR1 and CDR2 are SGHAT and FQNNGV.